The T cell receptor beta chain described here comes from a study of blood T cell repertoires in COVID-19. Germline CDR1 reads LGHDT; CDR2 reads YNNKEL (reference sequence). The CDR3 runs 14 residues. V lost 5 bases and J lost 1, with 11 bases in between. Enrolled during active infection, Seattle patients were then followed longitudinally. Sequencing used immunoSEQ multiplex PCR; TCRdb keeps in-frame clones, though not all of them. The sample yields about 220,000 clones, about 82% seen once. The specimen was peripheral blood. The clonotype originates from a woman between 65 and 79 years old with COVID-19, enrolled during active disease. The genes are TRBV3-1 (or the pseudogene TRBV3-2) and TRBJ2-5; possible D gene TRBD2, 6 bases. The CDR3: CASSFHSGQETQYF. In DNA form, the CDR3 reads TGTGCCAGCAGCTTCCATAGCGGCCAAGAGACCCAGTACTTC.